This passage covers 28 T cell receptor beta chains from one sample sequenced in a study of tissue T cells after allogeneic stem cell transplantation. Profiled with immunoSEQ multiplex PCR; TCRdb holds only in-frame clones, not every one. The table lists around 6,500 clones, roughly half of them singletons. The time point here: mouse harvest day 7 after allogeneic transplant. The graft held 10^6 splenic CD5+ T cells and 10^7 T-cell-depleted bone marrow cells. Input material: gut tissue. These receptors were collected from a female BALB/c mouse given C57BL/6 T cells with graft-versus-host disease after an allogeneic hematopoietic cell transplant.

Concerning this clone: Genes and germline are mouse. With the read ending 1 residue before the CDR3 end, the germline J gene is used to fill in that end. The rearrangement uses TRBV4 and TRBJ2-3; D is undetermined. V was trimmed by 4 bases and J by 0 bases, leaving 8 bases between them. The CDR3 is 14 residues long. Germline CDR1 and CDR2: LGHDT and YNNKQL (reference sequence). CDR3 DNA, as far as it was read: TGTGCCAGCAGCTCGACACTTAGTGCAGAAACGCTGTAT. Amino acid sequence: CASSSTLSAETLY. The complete CDR3 sequence is CASSSTLSAETLYF.

To note about this clone: Mouse gene names apply. The CDR3 loop is CASSLGHTEVFF. The CDR3 bases that were read are TGTGCCAGCAGCCTCGGACATACAGAAGTCTTC. The V and J genes are TRBV3 and TRBJ1-1; tentatively, D is TRBD1 (5 bases). The CDR3 extends 1 residue past the end of the read, so its final part is completed from the germline J gene. The length of the CDR3 is 12 residues. Trimming removed 5 bases at V and 5 bases at J, with 9 bases between. Germline assignment: CDR1 SNHLY and CDR2 FYNGKV (reference sequence). The full variable domain, with the rest looked up from reference TRBV3 and TRBJ1-1, is GPKVLQIPSHQIIDMGQMVTLNCDPVSNHLYFYWYKQILGQQMEFLVNFYNGKVMEKSKLFKDQFSVERPDGSYFTLKIQPTALEDSAVYFCASSLGHTEVFFGKGTRLTVV.

As to this clone: Gene names and germline match the mouse. The read terminates 1 residue ahead of where the CDR3 ends, so the germline J gene completes it. This chain joins TRBV3 and TRBJ2-7; the D gene is possibly TRBD1 (6 bases). The V and J ends lost 6 bases and 7 bases respectively, with 16 bases between them. The CDR3 is made up of 13 amino acids. The germline V gene has CDR1 SNHLY and CDR2 FYNGKV (reference sequence). CDR3 DNA (partial): TGTGCCAGCAGTCCGGGACAAGGAGGGGAACAGTAC. This sequence encodes CASSPGQGGEQY. The whole CDR3 reads CASSPGQGGEQYF.

In the case of this clone: Genes here carry mouse names. The read comes to an end 1 residue before the CDR3 does, leaving the germline J gene to fill in the end. This rearrangement joins TRBV31 to TRBJ2-4; the D gene is possibly TRBD2 (6 bases). The CDR3 runs to 15 residues. CDR1 GKSSPN and CDR2 SITVG come from the germline V gene. Trimming removed 1 base at V and 0 bases at J, with 11 bases between. CDR3: CAWSPTGSSQNTLYF. Partial CDR3 DNA: TGTGCCTGGAGTCCGACTGGTTCTAGTCAAAACACCTTGTAC.

With regard to this clone: Gene names are mouse gene names. The read falls 1 residue short of the CDR3 end, and the missing part is taken from the germline J gene. V gene TRBV26 combines with J gene TRBJ2-2; D might be TRBD1 (6 bases). This CDR3 region has 14 residues. V lost 2 bases to trimming and J lost 4 bases, with 8 bases between them. From germline, CDR1 is KGHPV and CDR2 FQNQEV (reference sequence). Incomplete CDR3 DNA: TGTGCCAGCAGTCTGGCAGGGGTCACCGGGCAGCTCTAC. Protein sequence: CASSLAGVTGQLY. The CDR3 in its entirety is CASSLAGVTGQLYF.

Note on this clone: Gene names are mouse gene names. Read coverage stops 1 residue before the CDR3 terminus; the germline J gene supplies the remainder. The chain recombines TRBV12-1 with TRBJ1-6, with D perhaps matching TRBD1 (6 bases). TRBJ1-6 counts as an open reading frame of uncertain function. The CDR3 is 14 amino acids. Per germline, CDR1 SGHSN and CDR2 HYEKVE. Trimming shortened V by 3 bases and J by 6 bases, and 11 bases separated the two germline ends. The CDR3 protein is CASSGGRGNSPLYF. The sequenced part of the CDR3 DNA is TGTGCCAGCTCTGGGGGGCGCGGTAATTCGCCCCTCTAC.

This clone was seen only a few times. Gene names are mouse gene names. The observed sequence ends 1 residue before the CDR3 terminus, with the missing tail filled in from the germline J gene. The gene calls are TRBV3 and TRBJ2-7; no definite D call. The germline V gene encodes CDR1 SNHLY and CDR2 FYNGKV (reference sequence). The CDR3 totals 12 residues. Trimming pared 0 bases from V and 3 bases from J, leaving 3 bases between. CDR3 protein: CASSLALYEQYF. The covered CDR3 bases are TGTGCCAGCAGCTTAGCTCTCTATGAACAGTAC.

In this sample, this clone is medium-sized. The gene symbols are mouse symbols. The CDR3 goes on 1 residue after the read ends, and that part is filled in from the germline J gene. V is TRBV26 and J is TRBJ2-7; TRBD2 agrees at 8 bases. The V and J ends lost 5 bases and 0 bases, in that order; junction bases with no gene match: 3. There are 14 residues in the CDR3. The germline V gene encodes CDR1 KGHPV and CDR2 FQNQEV (reference sequence). CDR3 in amino acids: CASSNWGSSYEQYF. Incomplete CDR3 DNA: TGTGCCAGCAGTAACTGGGGGAGCTCCTATGAACAGTAC. Full variable domain (missing parts from reference TRBV26 and TRBJ2-7): NSKVIQTPRYLVKGQGQKAKMRCIPEKGHPVVFWYQQNKNNEFKFLINFQNQEVLQQIDMTEKRFSAECPSNSPCSLEIQSSEAGDSALYLCASSNWGSSYEQYFGPGTRLTVL.

This clone was seen a few times. Gene names and germline match the mouse. The read ends 1 residue early relative to the CDR3; the germline J gene fills the gap. This chain links TRBV26 with TRBJ2-4; D remains unclear. Germline V gene sequence: CDR1 KGHPV, CDR2 FQNQEV (reference sequence). CDR3 length: 12 residues. V dropped 4 bases and J dropped 5 bases, with 7 bases sitting between them. This CDR3 is CASSPSRNTLYF. CDR3 DNA, as far as it was read: TGTGCCAGCAGTCCATCAAGAAACACCTTGTAC.

The table lists this clone with a few counts. Gene labels here are mouse ones. Read data end 1 residue before the CDR3 end; the end is taken from the germline J gene. The chain is built from TRBV13-2 and TRBJ1-1, with a possible D match to TRBD1 (5 bases). Germline V gene sequence: CDR1 NNHNN, CDR2 SYGAGS (reference sequence). Trimming stripped 2 bases from V and 4 bases from J, with 9 bases between. CDR3 length: 13 amino acids. Partial CDR3 DNA: TGTGCCAGCGGTGAGGGGGGTGGCACAGAAGTCTTC. This sequence encodes CASGEGGGTEVF. In full, the CDR3 is CASGEGGGTEVFF.

By share, this clone ranks as medium-sized. Gene names denote mouse genes. The read ends 1 residue early relative to the CDR3; the germline J gene fills the gap. This sequence joins TRBV26 and TRBJ1-2, with a weak D call TRBD1 (5 bases). V was shortened by 4 bases and J by 0 bases, with 6 bases between the two germline ends. This CDR3 comprises 13 residues. Germline assignment: CDR1 KGHPV and CDR2 FQNQEV (reference sequence). The DNA read from the CDR3 is TGTGCCAGCAGTCCGACAGCAAACTCCGACTACACC. Residues: CASSPTANSDYT. The full CDR3 is CASSPTANSDYTF.

Of note for this clone: Gene names and germline match the mouse. The missing CDR3 end, 1 residue past where the read stops, is filled in from the germline J gene. This chain uses TRBV3 with TRBJ2-7; 8 bases map to TRBD1. The CDR3 covers 14 residues. J gave up 2 bases and V 5 bases, and 5 bases lay outside the gene matches. The germline CDR1 and CDR2 sequences are SNHLY and FYNGKV (reference sequence). Partial CDR3 DNA: TGTGCCAGCAGCCCCACAGGGGGAACCTATGAACAGTAC. Its protein product is CASSPTGGTYEQY. The full CDR3 sequence reads CASSPTGGTYEQYF.

About this clone itself: Mouse names are used for the genes. The CDR3 is cut off 1 residue early in the read; its end comes from the germline J gene. This chain uses TRBV26 with TRBJ1-1, with 7 bases that match TRBD1. Per the germline V gene, CDR1 is KGHPV and CDR2 is FQNQEV (reference sequence). V lost 5 bases to trimming and J lost 4 bases; unmatched junction nucleotides: 4. CDR3 length: 13 amino acids. The CDR3 here is CASSFRGGTEVFF. Incomplete CDR3 DNA: TGTGCCAGCAGTTTCAGGGGGGGCACAGAAGTCTTC.

Of note for this clone: Each gene name is a mouse one. The read finishes 1 residue shy of the CDR3 end, and the germline J gene is used to complete it. The chain has TRBV5 and TRBJ1-1; D gene ambiguous. This CDR3 is built from 14 residues. Germline lookup yields CDR1 LGHNA and CDR2 YNLKQL (reference sequence). Trimming left V 4 bases short and J 0 bases short, with 9 bases between. CDR3 amino acids: CASSLDNANTEVFF. The sequenced part of the CDR3 DNA is TGTGCCAGCAGCCTCGACAATGCAAACACAGAAGTCTTC.

About this clone itself: The genes are named according to mouse. The observed sequence ends 1 residue before the CDR3 terminus, with the missing tail filled in from the germline J gene. V gene TRBV12-2 combines with J gene TRBJ2-4; 9 positions agree with TRBD2. V was pared by 0 bases and J by 3 bases, with 9 bases of the junction left unmatched. Germline CDR1 reads SGHLS; CDR2 reads HYDKME. The CDR3 runs 17 residues. The CDR3 bases that were read are TGTGCCAGCTCTCTCATGGGGGGGCGCGGGTGGCAAAACACCTTGTAC. Amino acid sequence: CASSLMGGRGWQNTLY. The whole CDR3 sequence is CASSLMGGRGWQNTLYF.

This clone was seen a handful of times. Any gene name here is a mouse gene name. Read sequence stops 1 residue before the CDR3 end, and the germline J gene provides the missing end. The chain has TRBV19 and TRBJ1-5; D remains unclear. CDR1 and CDR2 (germline): FNHDT, SITEND (reference sequence). V lost 3 bases and J lost 0, with 10 bases in between. CDR3 length: 15 amino acids. Partial CDR3 DNA: TGTGCCAGCAGTACCGGGCCTTATAACAACCAGGCTCCGCTT. Translating it yields CASSTGPYNNQAPL. The full CDR3 sequence reads CASSTGPYNNQAPLF.

In regard to this clone: Gene names and germline match the mouse. From the germline J gene comes the end of the CDR3, since the read stops 1 residue before it. The rearrangement uses TRBV23 and TRBJ2-7. The CDR3 has 13 residues. CDR1 is KGHTA and CDR2 is FQNQQP in the germline V gene. The CDR3 sequence is CSSSQSGTYEQYF. The CDR3 bases that were read are TGCTCCAGCAGTCAATCGGGCACATATGAACAGTAC.

On this clone itself: Gene and germline names: mouse. The read is 1 residue too short to cover the CDR3 end, so that end is filled in from the germline J gene. The chain combines TRBV3 with TRBJ2-4, with 9 bases identical to TRBD2. CDR3 size: 14 residues. The V segment lost 5 bases and the J segment 4 bases; nucleotides outside the gene matches: 4. Germline values: CDR1 SNHLY, CDR2 FYNGKV (reference sequence). The CDR3 here is CASSPDWGKNTLYF. The covered CDR3 bases are TGTGCCAGCAGCCCCGACTGGGGGAAAAACACCTTGTAC. The full variable domain, rest sourced from reference TRBV3 and TRBJ2-4, is GPKVLQIPSHQIIDMGQMVTLNCDPVSNHLYFYWYKQILGQQMEFLVNFYNGKVMEKSKLFKDQFSVERPDGSYFTLKIQPTALEDSAVYFCASSPDWGKNTLYFGAGTRLSVL.

In this sample, this clone turned up once. Each gene name is a mouse one. Read sequence stops 1 residue before the CDR3 end, and the germline J gene provides the missing end. The chain carries TRBV26 and TRBJ1-1; 10 nucleotides match TRBD1. CDR3 size: 15 residues. Germline CDR1 KGHPV, CDR2 FQNQEV (reference sequence). Germline trimming cut 6 bases from V and 4 bases from J; bases unmatched to any gene: 8. CDR3 DNA (partial): TGTGCCAGCAGCCGGACAGGGGGGAGGGGCACAGAAGTCTTC. Translating gives CASSRTGGRGTEVF. The complete CDR3 reads CASSRTGGRGTEVFF.

As regards this clone: Any gene name here is a mouse gene name. The CDR3 is cut off 1 residue early in the read; its end comes from the germline J gene. The chain has TRBV4 and TRBJ2-2, with a tentative D call TRBD2 (6 bases). Trimming shortened V by 4 bases and J by 1 base, and 13 bases separated the two germline ends. Germline V gene lookup returns CDR1 LGHDT and CDR2 YNNKQL (reference sequence). The CDR3 totals 16 residues. The part of the CDR3 DNA that was read is TGTGCCAGCAGCTCCCCCGGACTGTTAAACACCGGGCAGCTCTAC. Residues: CASSSPGLLNTGQLY. The whole CDR3 sequence is CASSSPGLLNTGQLYF.

Details on this clone: Genes and germline come from the mouse. The read ends 1 residue early relative to the CDR3; the germline J gene fills the gap. The chain links TRBV4 to TRBJ1-2; 11 nucleotides agree with TRBD1. The V gene end was trimmed by 4 bases and the J gene end by 0 bases; junction bases not matched to a gene: 4. Germline V gives CDR1 LGHDT, CDR2 YNNKQL (reference sequence). This CDR3 region has 16 residues. The CDR3 DNA, read in part, is TGTGCCAGCAGCTCCCGGACAGGGGGCGCAAACTCCGACTACACC. Translated, it gives CASSSRTGGANSDYT. The CDR3, in full, reads CASSSRTGGANSDYTF.

As for this clone: The germline and genes are mouse ones. From the germline J gene comes the end of the CDR3, since the read stops 1 residue before it. This rearrangement joins TRBV31 to TRBJ1-3; D unclear. Germline V gives CDR1 GKSSPN, CDR2 SITVG. The length of the CDR3 is 13 residues. V shed 2 bases and J shed 0 bases, with 5 bases lying between them. CDR3 sequence: CAWSVGSGNTLYF. CDR3 DNA, as far as it was read: TGTGCCTGGAGTGTGGGTTCTGGAAATACGCTCTAT.

Comment on this clone: These gene names are mouse names. The read terminates 1 residue ahead of where the CDR3 ends, so the germline J gene completes it. The chain joins TRBV3 to TRBJ1-4, with D perhaps matching TRBD1 (5 bases). Germline lookup yields CDR1 SNHLY and CDR2 FYNGKV (reference sequence). The V gene lost 4 bases and the J gene lost 0 bases, with 6 bases spanning the gap. This CDR3 is 14 amino acids long. The CDR3 reads CASSSTVSNERLFF. The CDR3 bases that were read are TGTGCCAGCAGCTCGACAGTTTCCAACGAAAGATTATTT.

Comment on this clone: Gene names follow the mouse nomenclature. The CDR3 goes on 1 residue after the read ends, and that part is filled in from the germline J gene. The genes are TRBV26 and TRBJ2-4; D possibly corresponds to TRBD1 (5 bases). The CDR3 is 14 amino acids. CDR1 KGHPV and CDR2 FQNQEV come from the germline V gene (reference sequence). The V end lost 4 bases, the J end lost 0 bases, and 8 bases lay between the germline ends. The CDR3 bases that were read are TGTGCCAGCAGTCCGACAGCTAGTCAAAACACCTTGTAC. It codes for CASSPTASQNTLY. The whole CDR3 sequence is CASSPTASQNTLYF. Full variable domain (remainder filled in from reference TRBV26 and TRBJ2-4): NSKVIQTPRYLVKGQGQKAKMRCIPEKGHPVVFWYQQNKNNEFKFLINFQNQEVLQQIDMTEKRFSAECPSNSPCSLEIQSSEAGDSALYLCASSPTASQNTLYFGAGTRLSVL.

This clone is a singleton in its sample. All gene names here are mouse names. Coverage ceases 1 residue before the CDR3 finishes, and the germline J gene fills in the end. The same CDR3 arises from other DNA sequences in this sample as well. The rearrangement links TRBV26 to TRBJ1-2; TRBD1 matches at 7 bases. Germline V CDR1 and CDR2: KGHPV, FQNQEV (reference sequence). The CDR3 has 14 amino acids. Trimming cost V 4 bases and J 0 bases; bases outside gene matches: 2. CDR3: CASSRQGANSDYTF. CDR3 bases read: TGTGCCAGCAGTCGACAGGGAGCAAACTCCGACTACACC.

Only one count was recorded for this clone. Any gene name here is a mouse gene name. The read is 1 residue too short to cover the CDR3 end, so that end is filled in from the germline J gene. The chain is built from TRBV3 and TRBJ2-1; 10 nucleotides align to TRBD1. The CDR3 covers 16 residues. Germline CDR1 and CDR2: SNHLY and FYNGKV (reference sequence). The V gene end was trimmed by 5 bases and the J gene end by 2 bases; junction bases not matched to a gene: 6. CDR3 DNA (partial): TGTGCCAGCAGCCCCCGGGACAGGGGAGACTATGCTGAGCAGTTC. Amino acid sequence: CASSPRDRGDYAEQF. The whole CDR3 protein reads CASSPRDRGDYAEQFF.

A remark on this clone: The genes and germline here are from mouse. The sequenced CDR3 bases are TGTGCCAGCAGTCTGGGGGGCGCTAATTCGCCCCTCTAC. Its translation: CASSLGGANSPLY. In full, the CDR3 is CASSLGGANSPLYF. The V gene is TRBV26, the J gene TRBJ1-6; possible D gene TRBD1, 6 bases. The read comes to an end 1 residue before the CDR3 does, leaving the germline J gene to fill in the end. TRBJ1-6 has ORF status, its function being uncertain. CDR3 length equals 14 residues. Germline values: CDR1 KGHPV, CDR2 FQNQEV (reference sequence). Trimming cost V 2 bases and J 6 bases, with 8 bases left between them.

A remark on this clone: The gene names given are mouse names. The missing CDR3 end, 1 residue past where the read stops, is filled in from the germline J gene. The chain has TRBV26 and TRBJ2-1; D perhaps matches TRBD1 (5 bases). The V gene lost 6 bases and the J gene lost 5 bases, with 8 bases spanning the gap. Germline V gene sequence: CDR1 KGHPV, CDR2 FQNQEV (reference sequence). The CDR3 contains 12 residues. CDR3 DNA (partial): TGTGCCAGCAGCCGACAGAATGCTGAGCAGTTC. The encoded protein is CASSRQNAEQF. The complete CDR3 protein is CASSRQNAEQFF.